A single sample gave rise to the 12 T cell receptor beta chains below, sequenced in a study of graft-versus-host responses after intestinal transplantation. These receptors' targets are unknown. Assay used: immunoSEQ multiplex PCR; TCRdb lists only in-frame clones, some missing. This table has some 93,000 clones, 90% to 95% appearing once. The starting material was unstimulated CD8+ T cells sorted from spleen or lymph node cells, obtained before intestinal transplant. The receptors derive from a human donor who received an intestinal transplant.

The chain combines TRBV11-2 with TRBJ2-2; 11 bases are a match to TRBD2. Germline V gene sequence: CDR1 SGHAT, CDR2 FQNNGV. V lost 2 bases, J lost 7 bases, and 6 bases stayed unmatched. This CDR3 has 16 amino acids. Written as DNA, the CDR3 is TGTGCCAGCAGCTTATTAGCGGGAGGGCCGGTCGGGGAGCTGTTTTTT. Protein: CASSLLAGGPVGELFF.

The chain recombines TRBV5-6 with TRBJ2-5; possible D gene TRBD1, 5 bases. V gave up 2 bases and J gave up 4 bases, with 9 bases separating them. The V gene's germline CDR1 is SGHDT and CDR2 YYEEEE. This CDR3 comprises 13 residues. CDR3 in amino acids: CASSLGVAETQYF. CDR3 nucleotides: TGTGCCAGCAGCTTAGGGGTCGCAGAGACCCAGTACTTC.

The chain couples TRBV30 to TRBJ2-3; 8 positions agree with TRBD1. This CDR3 comprises 14 residues. V gave up 3 bases and J gave up 4 bases; unmatched junction bases: 6. Germline V lookup: CDR1 GTSNPN, CDR2 SVGIG (reference sequence). CDR3 DNA sequence: TGTGCCTGGAGGTCAGGACAGGGTGCAGATACGCAGTATTTT. Its protein is CAWRSGQGADTQYF. Variable domain in full (rest from reference TRBV30 and TRBJ2-3): SQTIHQWPATLVQPVGSPLSLECTVEGTSNPNLYWYRQAAGRGLQLLFYSVGIGQISSEVPQNLSASRPQDRQFILSSKKLLLSDSGFYLCAWRSGQGADTQYFGPGTRLTVL.

This sequence joins TRBV27 and TRBJ1-5; 7 bases are a match to TRBD1. The CDR3 is made up of 15 amino acids. Per the germline V gene, CDR1 is MNHEY and CDR2 is SMNVEV (reference sequence). J was trimmed by 5 bases and V by 6 bases; bases with no gene match: 10. CDR3 DNA sequence: TGTGCCAGCAGAAACAGGGGCTACGGAGATCAGCCCCAGCATTTT. Translated: CASRNRGYGDQPQHF.

The chain carries TRBV5-1 and TRBJ2-3, with D maybe TRBD2 (6 bases). Germline V gene lookup returns CDR1 SGHRS and CDR2 YFSETQ. The V end was cut by 0 bases, the J end by 11 bases, with 13 bases between. This CDR3 has 13 residues. Here the CDR3 DNA reads TGCGCCAGCAGCTTGGCCGGGGGTGGTTGGCAGTATTTT. Translated: CASSLAGGGWQYF.

This chain connects TRBV19 to TRBJ1-4; TRBD1 is a possible D gene (6 bases). Trimming cost V 1 base and J 8 bases, with 11 bases left between them. The CDR3 runs to 14 residues. Germline V CDR1 and CDR2: LNHDA, SQIVND (reference sequence). Written as DNA, the CDR3 is TGTGCCAGTAGTATAGGTACAGGGCGCGAAAAACTGTTTTTT. Encoded protein: CASSIGTGREKLFF.

The V gene is TRBV28, the J gene TRBJ1-1; weak D call: TRBD1 (6 bases). V lost 6 bases and J 2 bases, leaving 7 bases between the germline ends. CDR1 and CDR2 (germline): MDHEN, SYDVKM. The CDR3 length is 12 residues. CDR3 DNA sequence: TGTGCCAGCAGGGACAGAAACACTGAAGCTTTCTTT. Protein: CASRDRNTEAFF.

CDR3 in DNA: TGTGCCTGGGCCTCTCTGGCGGGGGGGCCTACCGGGGAGCTGTTTTTT. This codes for CAWASLAGGPTGELFF. The chain carries TRBV30 and TRBJ2-2; 9 bases align to TRBD2. There are 16 residues in the CDR3. Germline V gene lookup returns CDR1 GTSNPN and CDR2 SVGIG (reference sequence). V dropped 5 bases and J dropped 5; count of bases not matched to a gene: 12.

The chain combines TRBV19 with TRBJ2-5; 10 positions agree with TRBD1. Trimming cost V 3 bases and J 5 bases; bases outside gene matches: 0. This CDR3 comprises 13 residues. CDR1 is LNHDA and CDR2 is SQIVND in the germline V gene (reference sequence). This CDR3 is CASSMDRGETQYF. The CDR3 DNA reads as TGTGCCAGTAGTATGGACAGGGGGGAGACCCAGTACTTC. The variable domain in full, with the rest retrieved from reference TRBV19 and TRBJ2-5, is DGGITQSPKYLFRKEGQNVTLSCEQNLNHDAMYWYRQDPGQGLRLIYYSQIVNDFQKGDIAEGYSVSREKKESFPLTVTSAQKNPTAFYLCASSMDRGETQYFGPGTRLLVL.

The rearrangement uses TRBV6-5 and TRBJ1-2, with D possibly being TRBD1 (6 bases). CDR1 is MNHEY, CDR2 SVGAGI, per germline. V was pared by 8 bases and J by 5 bases, with 18 bases between. The CDR3 consists of 14 residues. As DNA, the CDR3 is TGTGCCAGCGGCACACAGGGTAGGGTATATGGCTACACCTTC. As protein: CASGTQGRVYGYTF.

This sequence joins TRBV6-1 and TRBJ1-3, with D possibly being TRBD1 (6 bases). The CDR3 sequence is 15 residues long. CDR1 is MNHNS and CDR2 is SASEGT in the germline V gene. Trimming pared 4 bases from V and 0 bases from J, leaving 10 bases between. The CDR3 DNA reads as TGTGCCAGCAGTGCCGGGACACTCTCTGGAAACACCATATATTTT. This gives the protein CASSAGTLSGNTIYF.

V gene TRBV6-5 combines with J gene TRBJ2-5; D not certain. The germline CDR1 and CDR2 sequences are MNHEY and SVGAGI. With 5 bases removed from V and 0 bases from J, the gap between germline ends came to 10 bases. The CDR3 has 14 residues. The CDR3 region is CASSADLNQETQYF. In DNA form, the CDR3 reads TGTGCCAGCAGTGCAGACTTGAACCAAGAGACCCAGTACTTC.